The present entry profiles one TCR beta chain with its context. Its antigen is not known. This record comes from a study of T-cell memory formation after mild COVID-19. Study observations and caveats: The finding that pre-infection memory included some responding clones suggested that cross-reactive memory joined. Mainly CM and EM harbored the contracting CD4+ clones; mainly EMRA harbored the CD8+ ones. Second-wave clones with a day 37 peak had unconfirmed SARS-CoV-2 specificity.

The germline V gene encodes CDR1 KGHDR and CDR2 SFDVKD. Trimming at V came to 2 bases and at J to 4 bases, leaving 4 bases not matched to a gene. The CDR3 is made up of 15 amino acids. A single record per CDR3 protein comes from TCRdb applying MiXCR to the 5' RACE reads. Among hundreds of thousands of distinct CDR3 sequences listed, around an eighth were seen once. This TCR was recovered from a man younger than 35 who had mild COVID-19 (a few samples of this study predate the infection). Cell type and time point are not known. Sequences were obtained from PBMCs or a T cell subset sorted from them (not recorded which). The chain carries TRBV24-1 and TRBJ2-1; 7 nucleotides align to TRBD2. The CDR3 region is CATSDWRGTYNEQFF. In nucleotides, the CDR3 is TGTGCCACCAGTGATTGGCGGGGGACTTACAATGAGCAGTTCTTC.